This entry lists 29 T cell receptor beta chains sequenced from one sample in a study of cytomegalovirus exposure and HLA in healthy donors. PCR primers comprised 60 Vbeta and 13 Jbeta primers. Repertoires were generated with immunoSEQ multiplex PCR, while TCRdb's copy carries only in-frame clones and drops some. The table lists about 110,000 clones. The specimen was PBMCs. These receptors originate from a man aged 50 to 59 in good health and CMV-seronegative.

The V and J genes are TRBV9 and TRBJ2-5; 8 bases match TRBD1. The CDR3 is made up of 13 amino acids. V gave up 4 bases and J gave up 4 bases; unmatched junction bases: 3. Germline loops: CDR1 SGDLS, CDR2 YYNGEE. CDR3 sequence: CASSSDRGETQYF. The CDR3 DNA reads TGTGCCAGCAGCTCAGACAGGGGAGAGACCCAGTACTTC.

This chain joins TRBV4-1 and TRBJ2-7; 7 bases align to TRBD1. Losses at the gene ends were 4 bases for V and 4 bases for J; bases not matched to a gene: 16. The CDR3 spans 17 residues. Per germline, CDR1 MGHRA and CDR2 YSYEKL. Here the CDR3 reads CASSLLHRGQGQYEQYF. DNA for the CDR3: TGCGCCAGCAGCCTCCTTCATAGGGGGCAGGGTCAATACGAGCAGTACTTC.

The chain links TRBV25-1 to TRBJ2-2, with TRBD2 identical over 11 bases. Germline values: CDR1 MGHDK, CDR2 SYGVNS. V was clipped by 1 base and J by 5 bases; unmatched bases: 9. This CDR3 contains 18 residues. CDR3 sequence (DNA): TGTGCCAGCAGTGAATGGGGTATTAGCGGGAGGGCGACCGGGGAGCTGTTTTTT. This gives the protein CASSEWGISGRATGELFF.

The genes are TRBV4-2 and TRBJ2-5; D not resolved. V was cut by 4 bases and J by 4 bases, with 7 bases left in between. The length of the CDR3 is 12 residues. From germline, CDR1 is LGHNA and CDR2 YNFKEQ. CDR3 nucleotides: TGTGCCAGCAGCCGTAGAGGAGAGACCCAGTACTTC. This gives the protein CASSRRGETQYF.

The CDR3 protein is CASSQEGGDRDHEQYF. The CDR3 DNA reads as TGCGCCAGCAGCCAAGAAGGGGGGGACAGGGATCACGAGCAGTACTTC. The chain employs TRBV4-3 and TRBJ2-7, with 9 bases aligning to TRBD1. This CDR3 region has 16 residues. The germline V gene has CDR1 LGHNA and CDR2 YSLEER. The trim removed 0 bases at V and 5 bases at J, leaving 8 bases unmatched.

The rearrangement uses TRBV21-1 and TRBJ2-5; the table's D gene call, TRBD2, was not cross checked with the DNA. TRBV21-1 is described as a pseudogene. There are 15 residues in the CDR3. The CDR3 sequence is CASSKSTSGGETQYF. CDR3 DNA sequence: TGTGCCAGCAGCAAATCTACTAGCGGGGGGGAGACCCAGTACTTC.

The rearrangement joins TRBV27 to TRBJ1-2, with 7 bases that match TRBD1. V shed 7 bases and J 3 bases; nucleotides not matched to a gene: 20. Germline CDR1 MNHEY, CDR2 SMNVEV (reference sequence). CDR3 length equals 18 residues. The CDR3 DNA sequence: TGTGCCAGCACTCAAATGGGGACAGCGGATTCTCTCTACTATGGCTACACCTTC. Protein: CASTQMGTADSLYYGYTF.

The chain is built from TRBV6-1 and TRBJ1-2; 11 bases map to TRBD1. Germline V CDR1 and CDR2: MNHNS, SASEGT. The ends lost 7 bases at V and 5 bases at J; junction bases unmatched: 9. The CDR3 covers 15 residues. The CDR3 is CASNMDRGLVYGYTF. CDR3 nucleotides: TGTGCCAGCAACATGGACAGGGGGCTAGTTTATGGCTACACCTTC.

The chain uses TRBV7-2 and TRBJ1-5; D unclear. Germline-derived CDR1 and CDR2 are SGHTA and FQGNSA. This CDR3 is built from 13 residues. Trimming stripped 3 bases from V and 5 bases from J, with 8 bases between. The CDR3 here is CASSFRRDQPQHF. The CDR3 DNA reads TGTGCCAGCAGCTTTCGTAGAGATCAGCCCCAGCATTTT.

V and J are TRBV5-5 and TRBJ1-2; D might be TRBD1 (5 bases). The germline V gene encodes CDR1 SGHKS and CDR2 YYEKEE (reference sequence). There are 14 residues in the CDR3. V gave up 4 bases and J gave up 1 base, with 11 bases separating them. The CDR3 coding sequence is TGTGCCAGCAGCGTTTTAGGGGATAACTATGGCTACACCTTC. As protein: CASSVLGDNYGYTF.

The chain couples TRBV25-1 to TRBJ1-1; no reliable D call. CDR3 length equals 11 residues. The V gene lost 6 bases and the J gene lost 1 base, with 3 bases spanning the gap. Germline V CDR1 and CDR2: MGHDK, SYGVNS. CDR3 in amino acids: CASRQNTEAFF. The CDR3 nucleotides are TGTGCCAGCAGACAGAACACTGAAGCTTTCTTT.

The chain couples TRBV7-6 to TRBJ1-5, with D unclear. Trimming removed 5 bases from V and 9 bases from J, with 17 bases in between. Germline V CDR1 and CDR2: SGHVS, FNYEAQ. The CDR3 loop spans 14 amino acids. DNA for the CDR3: TGTGCCAGCAGCCTATCCGAGGTGGGTCGGCCCCAGCATTTT. Residues: CASSLSEVGRPQHF.

The rearrangement joins TRBV6-5 to TRBJ1-5; 9 bases are a match to TRBD1. The CDR3 sequence is 13 residues long. V dropped 5 bases and J dropped 7; count of bases not matched to a gene: 3. CDR1 is MNHEY and CDR2 is SVGAGI in the germline V gene. The CDR3 DNA reads TGTGCCAGCAGTATGGACAGGGGCCAGCCCCAGCATTTT. This translates into CASSMDRGQPQHF.

This chain links TRBV18 with TRBJ1-1, with a weak D call TRBD1 (5 bases). Looked up from germline, CDR1 is KGHSH and CDR2 is LQKENI. The V gene lost 1 base and the J gene lost 3 bases, with 6 bases spanning the gap. The CDR3 totals 13 residues. The DNA for the CDR3 is TGTGCCAGCTCACCACGGGGGGACACTGAAGCTTTCTTT. Its translation: CASSPRGDTEAFF.

This chain links TRBV2 with TRBJ1-4; 11 bases align to TRBD1. The CDR3 runs to 13 residues. Trimming at V came to 7 bases and at J to 7 bases, leaving 2 bases not matched to a gene. Germline V gene data show CDR1 as SNHLY and CDR2 as FYNNEI. Here the CDR3 reads CASTGTGGEKLFF. The CDR3 DNA is TGTGCCAGCACGGGGACAGGGGGTGAAAAACTGTTTTTT.

This chain joins TRBV4-2 and TRBJ1-2; perhaps TRBD1 as D (5 bases). The CDR3 has 15 amino acids. Germline CDR1 and CDR2: LGHNA and YNFKEQ. V lost 0 bases and J lost 8, with 16 bases in between. CDR3 sequence (DNA): TGTGCCAGCAGCCAAGATCCCCAGGGAGGGGAAGGCTACACCTTC. This codes for CASSQDPQGGEGYTF.

Points on this clone: Other DNA sequences from this sample encode an identical CDR3 as well. The chain uses TRBV6-1 and TRBJ1-1, with 8 bases lining up with TRBD1. CDR1 is MNHNS, CDR2 SASEGT, per germline. The CDR3 spans 15 residues. V lost 5 bases, J lost 0 bases, and 5 bases stayed unmatched. Here the CDR3 reads CASSLRQGMNTEAFF. The CDR3 nucleotides read TGTGCCAGCAGTCTACGACAGGGGATGAACACTGAAGCTTTCTTT.

The rearrangement joins TRBV2 to TRBJ1-3; 9 bases map to TRBD1. CDR1 and CDR2 from the germline V gene are SNHLY and FYNNEI. CDR3 length equals 17 residues. V trimming: 6 bases; J trimming: 0 bases; junction bases outside the gene matches: 9. The CDR3 loop reads CASRLGQGTTSGNTIYF. The CDR3 region has the DNA TGTGCCAGCAGACTGGGACAGGGAACAACCTCTGGAAACACCATATATTTT.

The V call is TRBV5-6, the J call TRBJ1-1; TRBD1 matches at 10 bases. Germline trimming cut 3 bases from V and 4 bases from J; bases unmatched to any gene: 3. This CDR3 is 14 amino acids long. Germline-derived CDR1 and CDR2 are SGHDT and YYEEEE. In DNA, the CDR3 is TGTGCCAGCAGCTCGGGACAGGGGCGCACTGAAGCTTTCTTT. This encodes CASSSGQGRTEAFF.

The rearrangement joins TRBV29-1 to TRBJ2-7, with 13 bases fitting TRBD2. Per germline, CDR1 SQVTM and CDR2 ANQGSEA. The CDR3 has 13 amino acids. V shed 7 bases, J shed 3 bases, and the junction held 3 bases outside the gene matches. CDR3 nucleotide sequence: TGCAGCGCCCGGACTAGCGGGAGCTACGAGCAGTACTTC. Protein product: CSARTSGSYEQYF.

This rearrangement joins TRBV7-2 to TRBJ2-7; 9 bases fit TRBD1. J gave up 0 bases and V 5 bases, and 5 bases lay outside the gene matches. CDR3 length: 15 residues. Germline-derived CDR1 and CDR2 are SGHTA and FQGNSA. CDR3 amino acids: CASSKDRGSSYEQYF. In DNA, the CDR3 is TGTGCCAGCAGCAAAGACAGGGGGAGCTCCTACGAGCAGTACTTC.

The V and J genes are TRBV6-5 and TRBJ2-5; 7 nucleotides agree with TRBD1. Germline V gene lookup returns CDR1 MNHEY and CDR2 SVGAGI. The CDR3 totals 13 residues. J was trimmed by 4 bases and V by 6 bases; bases with no gene match: 5. CDR3 sequence reads: CASRKTGTETQYF. CDR3 sequence (DNA): TGTGCCAGCAGAAAGACAGGGACAGAGACCCAGTACTTC.

On this clone itself: Sequence at one end of the junction differs from germline and may be a read error. The gene calls are TRBV27 and TRBJ2-6; unclear D gene. Germline lookup yields CDR1 MNHEY and CDR2 SMNVEV (reference sequence). CDR3 length: 16 residues. The CDR3 loop is CAGSSRGISGANVLTF. CDR3 sequence (DNA): TGTGCCGGCAGTTCCCGAGGAATCTCTGGGGCCAACGTCCTGACTTTC.

The rearrangement joins TRBV6-5 to TRBJ2-2; maybe TRBD1 (5 bases). The ends were cut back, 5 bases at V and 3 bases at J, with 13 bases in the middle. Looked up from germline, CDR1 is MNHEY and CDR2 is SVGAGI. The length of the CDR3 is 15 residues. The CDR3 here is CASSLLGRDTGELFF. CDR3 nucleotides: TGTGCCAGCAGTCTCCTCGGCAGGGACACCGGGGAGCTGTTTTTT.

The chain has TRBV7-9 and TRBJ2-4, with D perhaps TRBD2 (5 bases). Germline V gene lookup returns CDR1 SEHNR and CDR2 FQNEAQ (reference sequence). This CDR3 comprises 11 residues. Trimming took off 5 bases at V and 11 bases at J, with 10 bases between the two ends. CDR3 loop: CASSQAAFQYF. The CDR3 nucleotides read TGTGCCAGCAGCCAAGCGGCTTTTCAGTACTTC.

The chain couples TRBV11-3 to TRBJ1-1, with TRBD1 as a possible D gene (6 bases). V was trimmed by 5 bases and J by 1 base, leaving 23 bases between them. Per the germline V gene, CDR1 is SGHNT and CDR2 is YENEEA. The CDR3 contains 18 residues. This chain's CDR3 is CASSPRVRGMRRNTEAFF. DNA of the CDR3: TGTGCCAGCAGCCCCCGTGTAAGGGGGATGAGGAGGAACACTGAAGCTTTCTTT.

The J gene is TRBJ1-1, the V gene TRBV7-9, with 7 bases that match TRBD1. Germline trimming cut 3 bases from V and 5 bases from J; bases unmatched to any gene: 9. CDR1 is SEHNR, CDR2 FQNEAQ, per germline (reference sequence). The CDR3 spans 15 residues. The CDR3 here is CASSLVTGVGTEAFF. DNA for the CDR3: TGTGCCAGCAGCTTGGTAACAGGGGTAGGGACTGAAGCTTTCTTT.

CDR3 loop: CASSQDRRDPYEQYF. CDR3 DNA sequence: TGTGCCAGCAGCCAAGATCGGCGGGATCCCTACGAGCAGTACTTC. V gene TRBV4-2 combines with J gene TRBJ2-7; maybe TRBD2 (6 bases). The germline CDR1 and CDR2 sequences are LGHNA and YNFKEQ. The V and J ends lost 0 bases and 2 bases respectively, with 11 bases between them. The CDR3 sequence is 15 residues long.

V gene TRBV18 combines with J gene TRBJ2-3; 9 nucleotides align to TRBD1. V dropped 4 bases and J dropped 2; count of bases not matched to a gene: 7. This CDR3 contains 16 residues. Germline-derived CDR1 and CDR2 are KGHSH and LQKENI. The chain's CDR3 is CASSHRDRANTDTQYF. CDR3 coding DNA: TGTGCCAGCTCACACCGGGACAGGGCAAACACAGATACGCAGTATTTT.